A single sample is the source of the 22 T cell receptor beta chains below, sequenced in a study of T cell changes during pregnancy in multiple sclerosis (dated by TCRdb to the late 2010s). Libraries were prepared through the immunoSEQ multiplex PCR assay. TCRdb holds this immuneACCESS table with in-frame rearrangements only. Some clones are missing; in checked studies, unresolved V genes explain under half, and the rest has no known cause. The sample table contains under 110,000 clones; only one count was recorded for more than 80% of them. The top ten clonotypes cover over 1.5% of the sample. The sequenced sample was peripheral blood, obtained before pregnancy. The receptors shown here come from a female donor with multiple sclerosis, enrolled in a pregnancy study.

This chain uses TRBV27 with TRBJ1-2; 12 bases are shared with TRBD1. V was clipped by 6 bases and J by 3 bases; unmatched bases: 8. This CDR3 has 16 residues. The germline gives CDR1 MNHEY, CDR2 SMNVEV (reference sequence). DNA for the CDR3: TGTGCCAGCAGGCACGCCGGGACAGGGGGCGACTATGGCTACACCTTC. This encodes CASRHAGTGGDYGYTF.

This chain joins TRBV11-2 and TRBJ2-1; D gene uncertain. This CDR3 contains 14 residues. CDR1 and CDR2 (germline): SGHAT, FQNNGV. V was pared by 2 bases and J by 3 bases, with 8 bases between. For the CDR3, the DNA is TGTGCCAGCAGCTTATTGAGGAACTACAATGAGCAGTTCTTC. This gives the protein CASSLLRNYNEQFF.

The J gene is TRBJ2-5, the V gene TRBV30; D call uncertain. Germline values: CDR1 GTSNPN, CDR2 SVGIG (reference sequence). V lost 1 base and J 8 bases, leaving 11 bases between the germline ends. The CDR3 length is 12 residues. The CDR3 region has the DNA TGTGCCTGGAGTGCTAGGTTGGGTACCCAGTACTTC. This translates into CAWSARLGTQYF.

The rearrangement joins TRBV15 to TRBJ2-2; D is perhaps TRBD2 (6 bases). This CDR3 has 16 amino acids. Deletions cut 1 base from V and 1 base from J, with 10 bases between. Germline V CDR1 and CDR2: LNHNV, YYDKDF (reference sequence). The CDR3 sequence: CATSRGDSGNTGELFF. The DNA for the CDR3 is TGTGCCACCAGCAGAGGCGATAGCGGGAACACCGGGGAGCTGTTTTTT. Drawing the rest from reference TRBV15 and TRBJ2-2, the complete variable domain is DAMVIQNPRYQVTQFGKPVTLSCSQTLNHNVMYWYQQKSSQAPKLLFHYYDKDFNNEADTPDNFQSRRPNTSFCFLDIRSPGLGDTAMYLCATSRGDSGNTGELFFGEGSRLTVL.

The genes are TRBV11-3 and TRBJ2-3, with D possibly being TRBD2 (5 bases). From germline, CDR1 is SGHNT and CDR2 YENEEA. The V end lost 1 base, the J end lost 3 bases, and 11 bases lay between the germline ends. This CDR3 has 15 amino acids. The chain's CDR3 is CASSLVRPGTDTQYF. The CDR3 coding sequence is TGTGCCAGCAGCTTAGTACGGCCGGGGACAGATACGCAGTATTTT.

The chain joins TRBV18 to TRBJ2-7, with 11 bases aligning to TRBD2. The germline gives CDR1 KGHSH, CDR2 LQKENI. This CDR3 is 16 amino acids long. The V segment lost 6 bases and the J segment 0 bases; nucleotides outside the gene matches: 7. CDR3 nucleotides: TGTGCCAGCTCCGGACTAGCGGGTTCAAGCTCCTACGAGCAGTACTTC. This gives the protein CASSGLAGSSSYEQYF.

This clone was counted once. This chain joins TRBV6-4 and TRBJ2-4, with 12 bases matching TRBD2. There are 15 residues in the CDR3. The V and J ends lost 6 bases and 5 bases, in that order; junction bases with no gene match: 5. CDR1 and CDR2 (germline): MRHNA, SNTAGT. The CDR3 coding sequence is TGTGCCAGCAGCCAGACTAGCGGGAGTGAAAACATTCAGTACTTC. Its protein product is CASSQTSGSENIQYF.

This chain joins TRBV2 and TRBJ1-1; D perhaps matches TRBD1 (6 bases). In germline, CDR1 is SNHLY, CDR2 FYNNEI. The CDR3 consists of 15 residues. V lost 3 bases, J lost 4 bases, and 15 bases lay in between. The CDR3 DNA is TGTGCCAGCAGTGATTTGGGGGCCTCGATCACTGAAGCTTTCTTT. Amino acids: CASSDLGASITEAFF. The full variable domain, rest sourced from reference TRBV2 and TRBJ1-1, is EPEVTQTPSHQVTQMGQEVILRCVPISNHLYFYWYRQILGQKVEFLVSFYNNEISEKSEIFDDQFSVERPDGSNFTLKIRSTKLEDSAMYFCASSDLGASITEAFFGQGTRLTVV.

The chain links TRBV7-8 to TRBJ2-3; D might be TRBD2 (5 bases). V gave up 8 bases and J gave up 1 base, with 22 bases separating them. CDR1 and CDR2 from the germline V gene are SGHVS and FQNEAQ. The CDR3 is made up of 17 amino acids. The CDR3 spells CASYPRASGRRTDTQYF. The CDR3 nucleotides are TGTGCCAGCTACCCCCGGGCCAGCGGACGTCGCACAGATACGCAGTATTTT. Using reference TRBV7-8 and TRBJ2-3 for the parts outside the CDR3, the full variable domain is GAGVSQSPRYKVAKRGQDVALRCDPISGHVSLFWYQQALGQGPEFLTYFQNEAQLDKSGLPSDRFFAERPEGSVSTLKIQRTQQEDSAVYLCASYPRASGRRTDTQYFGPGTRLTVL.

For the CDR3, the DNA is TGTGCCAGCAGCAGGGGACTAGCGGAAACTCTTTACACAAACAATGAGCAGTTCTTC. As protein: CASSRGLAETLYTNNEQFF. The chain carries TRBV21-1 and TRBJ2-1; the table names TRBD2, a call not compared with the DNA. TRBV21-1 is recorded as a pseudogene. This CDR3 comprises 19 residues.

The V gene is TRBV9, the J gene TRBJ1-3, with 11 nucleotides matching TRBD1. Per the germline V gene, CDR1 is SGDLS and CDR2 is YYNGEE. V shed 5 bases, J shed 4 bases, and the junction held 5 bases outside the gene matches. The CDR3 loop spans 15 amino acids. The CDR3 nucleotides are TGTGCCAGCAGGGACAGGGGGCGGGAGGGAAACACCATATATTTT. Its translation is CASRDRGREGNTIYF.

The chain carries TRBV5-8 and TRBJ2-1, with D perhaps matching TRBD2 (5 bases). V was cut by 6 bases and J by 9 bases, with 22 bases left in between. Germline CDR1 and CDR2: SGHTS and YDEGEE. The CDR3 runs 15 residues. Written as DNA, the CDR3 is TGTGCCAGCACTATCGCCGCCACTAGGCTTGGTGAGCAGTTCTTC. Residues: CASTIAATRLGEQFF.

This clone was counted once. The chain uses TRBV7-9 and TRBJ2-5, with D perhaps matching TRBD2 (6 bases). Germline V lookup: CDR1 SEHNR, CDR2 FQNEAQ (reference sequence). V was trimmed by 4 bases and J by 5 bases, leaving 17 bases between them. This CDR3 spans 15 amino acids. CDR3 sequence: CASSSPLAAFETQYF. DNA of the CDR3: TGTGCCAGCAGCTCGCCCTTAGCGGCTTTCGAGACCCAGTACTTC.

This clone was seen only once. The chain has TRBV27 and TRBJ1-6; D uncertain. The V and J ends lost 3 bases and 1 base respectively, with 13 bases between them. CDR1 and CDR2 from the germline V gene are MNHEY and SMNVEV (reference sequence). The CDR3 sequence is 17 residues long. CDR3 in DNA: TGTGCCAGCAGTTTGGTTCAGGCGCAGTCCTATAATTCACCCCTCCACTTT. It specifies CASSLVQAQSYNSPLHF.

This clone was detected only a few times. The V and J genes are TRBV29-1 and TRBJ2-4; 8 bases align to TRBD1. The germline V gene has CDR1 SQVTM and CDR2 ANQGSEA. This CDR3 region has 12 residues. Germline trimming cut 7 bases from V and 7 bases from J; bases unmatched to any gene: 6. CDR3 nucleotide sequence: TGCAGCGGCCTGACAGGGGTGAACATTCAGTACTTC. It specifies CSGLTGVNIQYF.

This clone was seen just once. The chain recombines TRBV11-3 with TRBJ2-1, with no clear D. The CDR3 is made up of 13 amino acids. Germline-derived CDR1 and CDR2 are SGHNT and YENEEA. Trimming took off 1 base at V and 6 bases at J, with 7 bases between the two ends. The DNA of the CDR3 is TGTGCCAGCAGCTTAGGCGGATTCAATGAGCAGTTCTTC. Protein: CASSLGGFNEQFF.

The CDR3 here is CASSQGNRGQNYGYTF. For the CDR3, the DNA is TGCGCCAGCAGCCAAGGGAACCGGGGACAGAACTATGGCTACACCTTC. This chain links TRBV4-3 with TRBJ1-2, with 7 bases lining up with TRBD1. After removal of 1 base from V and 2 bases from J, the junction contained 7 bases not matched to a gene. The CDR3 is made up of 16 amino acids. In germline, CDR1 is LGHNA, CDR2 YSLEER.

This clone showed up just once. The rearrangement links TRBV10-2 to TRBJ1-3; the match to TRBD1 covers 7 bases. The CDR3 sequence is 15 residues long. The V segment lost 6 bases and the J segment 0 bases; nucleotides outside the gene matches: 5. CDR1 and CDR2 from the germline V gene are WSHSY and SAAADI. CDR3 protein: CASRGTAHSGNTIYF. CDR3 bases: TGCGCCAGCAGGGGGACAGCACACTCTGGAAACACCATATATTTT.

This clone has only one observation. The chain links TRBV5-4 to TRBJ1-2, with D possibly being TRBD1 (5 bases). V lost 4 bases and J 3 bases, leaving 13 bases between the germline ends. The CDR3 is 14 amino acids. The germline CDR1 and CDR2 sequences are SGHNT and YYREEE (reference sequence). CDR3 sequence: CASSVPGRDYGYTF. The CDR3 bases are TGTGCCAGCAGCGTTCCAGGGAGGGACTATGGCTACACCTTC. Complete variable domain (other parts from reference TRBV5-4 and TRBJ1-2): ETGVTQSPTHLIKTRGQQVTLRCSSQSGHNTVSWYQQALGQGPQFIFQYYREEENGRGNFPPRFSGLQFPNYSSELNVNALELDDSALYLCASSVPGRDYGYTFGSGTRLTVV.

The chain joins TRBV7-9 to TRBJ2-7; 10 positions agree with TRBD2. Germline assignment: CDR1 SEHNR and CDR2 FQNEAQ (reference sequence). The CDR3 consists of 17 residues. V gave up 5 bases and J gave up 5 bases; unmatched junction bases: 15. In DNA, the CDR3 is TGTGCCAGCAGCCCCCCCCCGAGACTAGCGGGTTCCCACGAGCAGTACTTC. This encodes CASSPPPRLAGSHEQYF.

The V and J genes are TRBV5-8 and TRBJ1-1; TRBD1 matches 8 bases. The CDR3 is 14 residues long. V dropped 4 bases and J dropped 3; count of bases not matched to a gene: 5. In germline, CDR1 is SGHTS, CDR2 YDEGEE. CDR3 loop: CASSLGQAHTEAFF. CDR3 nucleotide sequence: TGTGCCAGCAGCCTGGGACAGGCCCACACTGAAGCTTTCTTT.

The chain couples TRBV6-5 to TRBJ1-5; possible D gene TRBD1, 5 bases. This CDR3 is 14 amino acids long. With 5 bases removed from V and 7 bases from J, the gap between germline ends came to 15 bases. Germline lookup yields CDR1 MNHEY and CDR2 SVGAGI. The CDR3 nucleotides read TGTGCCAGCAGTAAACTAGCCGGGGGACAGCCCCAGCATTTT. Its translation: CASSKLAGGQPQHF.